A single sample is the source of the 29 T cell receptor beta chains below, sequenced in a study of blood T cells in healthy people across ages. Together with a sample-barcoded 5' primer, a J-beta primer mix was included in a second PCR lasting about 7 to 12 cycles. TCRdb re-derived calls from the 5' RACE reads in MiXCR, one entry per CDR3 protein. The table has approximately 940,000 distinct CDR3 sequences, roughly 43% seen once; the top ten hold over 10%. What was sequenced was blood. The receptors were sampled from a man aged 30 to 45 in good health.

The CDR3 bases are TGTGCCAGCAGTTTCACCTCCGAGACAGGGATTTTCTACAATGAGCAGTTCTTC. Amino acid sequence: CASSFTSETGIFYNEQFF. The chain combines TRBV28 with TRBJ2-1; 7 nucleotides agree with TRBD1. Germline V gene sequence: CDR1 MDHEN, CDR2 SYDVKM. The CDR3 totals 18 residues. V shed 3 bases, J shed 3 bases, and the junction held 14 bases outside the gene matches.

This chain joins TRBV24-1 and TRBJ1-2, with D possibly matching TRBD1 (5 bases). CDR3 size: 13 residues. Trimming left V 4 bases short and J 6 bases short, with 11 bases between. Germline CDR1 is KGHDR and CDR2 is SFDVKD. In DNA form, the CDR3 reads TGTGCCACCAGTGACCCTGACAGAAATGGCTACACCTTC. Encoded protein: CATSDPDRNGYTF.

The chain employs TRBV7-3 and TRBJ2-3; D is unclear. Deletions cut 1 base from V and 3 bases from J, with 11 bases between. The length of the CDR3 is 15 residues. From germline, CDR1 is SGHTA and CDR2 FQGTGA. CDR3 residues: CASSLNAAGTDTQYF. CDR3 bases: TGTGCCAGCAGCTTAAATGCGGCTGGAACAGATACGCAGTATTTT.

This clonotype was seen only a few times. This chain links TRBV7-8 with TRBJ1-6; D gene unclear. Trimming took off 2 bases at V and 8 bases at J, with 10 bases between the two ends. CDR1 SGHVS and CDR2 FQNEAQ come from the germline V gene. This CDR3 has 14 amino acids. CDR3 amino acids: CASSLREDHSPLHF. CDR3 bases: TGTGCCAGCAGCTTAAGGGAGGATCATTCACCCCTCCACTTT.

This clonotype was seen just once. The chain links TRBV11-2 to TRBJ2-1; 12 positions match TRBD2. The junction had 6 bases not matched to a gene; V was cut back by 5 bases and J by 10 bases. The CDR3 covers 14 residues. Germline assignment: CDR1 SGHAT and CDR2 FQNNGV. The CDR3 is CASSTGLAGFEQFF. CDR3 DNA sequence: TGTGCCAGCAGCACTGGACTAGCGGGGTTCGAGCAGTTCTTC.

The chain uses TRBV11-1 and TRBJ2-5; maybe TRBD1 (6 bases). The CDR3 loop spans 15 amino acids. V lost 0 bases, J lost 3 bases, and 11 bases lay in between. Germline V gene sequence: CDR1 SGHAT, CDR2 FQDESV (reference sequence). CDR3 protein: CASSLAGTPEETQYF. The CDR3 DNA sequence: TGTGCCAGCAGCTTAGCCGGGACACCTGAAGAGACCCAGTACTTC.

This clonotype was detected ten times or more. This chain links TRBV9 with TRBJ2-7, with 7 bases that match TRBD2. The CDR3 length is 13 residues. CDR1 is SGDLS and CDR2 is YYNGEE in the germline V gene. V gave up 3 bases and J gave up 4 bases; unmatched junction bases: 4. The CDR3 DNA reads as TGTGCCAGCAGCGAGGCTAGCGGTTACGAGCAGTACTTC. Encoded protein: CASSEASGYEQYF.

This clonotype appeared a few times. V gene TRBV29-1 combines with J gene TRBJ2-4, with D perhaps assigned TRBD1 or TRBD2 (5 bases each). CDR1 is SQVTM and CDR2 is ANQGSEA in the germline V gene. This CDR3 is built from 13 residues. Trimming removed 3 bases from V and 10 bases from J, with 16 bases in between. CDR3 nucleotide sequence: TGCAGCGTTGAGGGGACCCAGAGTCGAATTCAGTACTTC. Translating it yields CSVEGTQSRIQYF.

The chain joins TRBV12-3 or TRBV12-4 to TRBJ1-2; D remains unclear. The CDR3 runs to 13 residues. Trimming removed 8 bases at V and 0 bases at J, with 10 bases between. The CDR3 sequence is CASGYSTNYGYTF. The CDR3 bases are TGTGCCAGCGGATACAGCACTAACTATGGCTACACCTTC.

This chain connects TRBV7-3 to TRBJ2-3; TRBD2 agrees at 10 bases. The CDR3 covers 15 residues. Germline V gives CDR1 SGHTA, CDR2 FQGTGA. V dropped 5 bases and J dropped 4; count of bases not matched to a gene: 6. DNA of the CDR3: TGTGCCAGCAGCCTCCTAGCGGGGGTCCCAGATACGCAGTATTTT. This encodes CASSLLAGVPDTQYF.

This clonotype has a handful of counts. The chain recombines TRBV20-1 with TRBJ1-2; D is ambiguous. Deletions cut 6 bases from V and 6 bases from J, with 8 bases between. The CDR3 loop spans 10 amino acids. Germline loops: CDR1 DFQATT, CDR2 SNEGSKA (reference sequence). CDR3 sequence reads: CSAKGDGYTF. The CDR3 bases are TGCAGTGCCAAAGGTGATGGCTACACCTTC.

This chain uses TRBV24-1 with TRBJ1-5; D is undetermined. The germline gives CDR1 KGHDR, CDR2 SFDVKD. The CDR3 is made up of 12 amino acids. Trimming removed 9 bases from V and 4 bases from J, with 9 bases in between. The CDR3 here is CATSAGNQPQHF. DNA of the CDR3: TGTGCCACCTCTGCGGGGAATCAGCCCCAGCATTTT.

This chain links TRBV29-1 with TRBJ1-1, with no clear D. CDR1 and CDR2 (germline): SQVTM, ANQGSEA. CDR3 length: 12 residues. The ends were cut back, 7 bases at V and 2 bases at J, with 11 bases in the middle. The CDR3 DNA reads TGCAGCGGCGACTTCTCAAACACTGAAGCTTTCTTT. Amino acid sequence: CSGDFSNTEAFF.

Notes on this clonotype: Germline and junction disagree at one end, which may indicate a read error. This sequence joins TRBV12-3 or TRBV12-4 and TRBJ2-3, with D tentatively TRBD1 (5 bases). The CDR3 sequence is 15 residues long. CDR3 DNA sequence: TGTGCCAACAGTCCCCAGGGCCACCGCACAGATACGCAGTATTTT. Protein: CANSPQGHRTDTQYF.

Turning to this clonotype: Relative to the germline gene, one junction end is altered; a read error may explain this. J is TRBJ2-5 and V is TRBV7-9; the D gene is possibly TRBD1 (6 bases). The end of the DNA is better explained by TRBJ2-7, so the J call may be wrong. Germline-derived CDR1 and CDR2 are SEHNR and FQNEAQ (reference sequence). There are 13 residues in the CDR3. CDR3 region: CASSFRGSTEQYF. CDR3 nucleotides: TGTGCTAGCAGCTTTAGGGGGTCGACCGAGCAGTACTTC.

This clonotype was seen more than once but under ten times. The chain carries TRBV4-1 and TRBJ1-2; the D gene is possibly TRBD1 (5 bases). Germline CDR1 reads MGHRA; CDR2 reads YSYEKL. Trimming cost V 2 bases and J 4 bases, with 14 bases left between them. CDR3 length: 15 amino acids. CDR3 sequence: CASSQLTGEVYGYTF. The CDR3 DNA sequence: TGCGCCAGCAGCCAACTCACAGGAGAAGTCTATGGCTACACCTTC.

In its sample, this clonotype was seen once. V gene TRBV29-1 combines with J gene TRBJ2-2, with 8 bases that match TRBD2. The V gene's germline CDR1 is SQVTM and CDR2 ANQGSEA. The CDR3 has 15 residues. Trimming cost V 3 bases and J 7 bases; bases outside gene matches: 10. For the CDR3, the DNA is TGCAGCGTTGAGGGCGGGGGGCGAAAGATCGGGGAGCTGTTTTTT. The encoded protein is CSVEGGGRKIGELFF.

V gene TRBV20-1 combines with J gene TRBJ1-2; 8 nucleotides line up with TRBD1. Per germline, CDR1 DFQATT and CDR2 SNEGSKA (reference sequence). Trimming took 6 bases from V and 6 from J; bases not matched to a gene: 9. The CDR3 contains 13 residues. This CDR3 reads CSAKFSTGDGYTF. The DNA for the CDR3 is TGCAGTGCCAAATTCTCGACAGGGGATGGCTACACCTTC.

The chain recombines TRBV6-5 with TRBJ1-1; no definite D call. Per the germline V gene, CDR1 is MNHEY and CDR2 is SVGAGI. Trimming removed 2 bases at V and 5 bases at J, with 12 bases between. The CDR3 has 14 residues. CDR3 DNA sequence: TGTGCCAGCAGTTACGCGGGTAGTATGACTGAAGCTTTCTTT. Translated: CASSYAGSMTEAFF.

This clonotype turned up a few times. CDR3 residues: CATSDYSGGAHGTQYF. The CDR3 nucleotides are TGTGCCACCAGTGATTATAGCGGGGGGGCGCACGGTACGCAGTATTTT. V is TRBV24-1 and J is TRBJ2-3; 11 positions agree with TRBD2. The CDR3 is 16 amino acids. CDR1 and CDR2 (germline): KGHDR, SFDVKD. The trim removed 2 bases at V and 8 bases at J, leaving 8 bases unmatched.

The chain combines TRBV7-2 with TRBJ2-5; D unresolved. The J call may be incorrect, as the DNA end agrees better with TRBJ2-7. Germline-derived CDR1 and CDR2 are SGHTA and FQGNSA. CDR3 length: 15 residues. The CDR3 region has the DNA TGTGCCAGCAGCCCACAAGCGCAGAATAACCACGAGCAGTACTTC. This sequence encodes CASSPQAQNNHEQYF.

This clonotype was picked up one time. The rearrangement uses TRBV14 and TRBJ2-3; D gene unclear. The V gene lost 1 base and the J gene lost 7 bases, with 9 bases spanning the gap. Germline assignment: CDR1 SGHDN and CDR2 FVKESK. The CDR3 is 13 amino acids. DNA for the CDR3: TGTGCCAGCAGCCAAGGGTACTCCCATACGCAGTATTTT. Its translation is CASSQGYSHTQYF.

This chain links TRBV30 with TRBJ2-4; 11 bases align to TRBD1. The J call may be wrong; the DNA end is better matched by TRBJ2-7. The germline CDR1 and CDR2 sequences are GTSNPN and SVGIG (reference sequence). The CDR3 contains 19 residues. The DNA of the CDR3 is TGTGCCTGGAGTGTACTGCGAGGGACAGGGGGGCGGTTTATCTACGAGCAGTACTTC. It codes for CAWSVLRGTGGRFIYEQYF.

Ten or more counts support this clonotype. V is TRBV7-2 and J is TRBJ2-7, with D perhaps TRBD2 (5 bases). Germline values: CDR1 SGHTA, CDR2 FQGNSA. The CDR3 runs 14 residues. Trimming removed 4 bases at V and 3 bases at J, with 13 bases between. CDR3 bases: TGTGCCAGCAGCTCGGACGGACTTGTCTACGAGCAGTACTTC. Translating it yields CASSSDGLVYEQYF.

The V gene is TRBV4-1, the J gene TRBJ2-5; D possibly corresponds to TRBD2 (6 bases). Between the trimmed V and J ends, which lost 4 bases and 4 bases, there was a span of 16 bases. The CDR3 is 15 amino acids. Germline V gene data show CDR1 as MGHRA and CDR2 as YSYEKL. The CDR3 sequence is CASSPPGLLGETQYF. The DNA for the CDR3 is TGCGCCAGCAGCCCCCCGGGACTGTTGGGAGAGACCCAGTACTTC.

Written as DNA, the CDR3 is TGCGCCAGCAGCCAAGGAGGAGCCACTGAAGCTTTCTTT. It encodes CASSQGGATEAFF. The chain combines TRBV4-1 with TRBJ1-1; D is ambiguous. Per the germline V gene, CDR1 is MGHRA and CDR2 is YSYEKL. Trimming shortened V by 1 base and J by 4 bases, and 7 bases separated the two germline ends. The CDR3 length is 13 residues.

DNA for the CDR3: TGTGCCAGCAGCCCGCGTTTGCGGGAACCCTACGAGCAGTACTTC. It is translated as CASSPRLREPYEQYF. The J gene is TRBJ2-7, the V gene TRBV7-8; TRBD2 might be the D (6 bases). Trimming removed 5 bases from V and 2 bases from J, with 16 bases in between. There are 15 residues in the CDR3. Germline CDR1 SGHVS, CDR2 FQNEAQ.

CDR3 in DNA: TGTGCCAGCAGCTTAAAGGGGGTCAGGCCCATGAACACTGAAGCTTTCTTT. It codes for CASSLKGVRPMNTEAFF. The chain couples TRBV7-9 to TRBJ1-1; a possible D gene is TRBD1 (6 bases). This CDR3 region has 17 residues. Germline V gives CDR1 SEHNR, CDR2 FQNEAQ (reference sequence). Trimming stripped 2 bases from V and 0 bases from J, with 16 bases between.

The gene calls are TRBV6-1 and TRBJ1-4; D possibly corresponds to TRBD1 (5 bases). Germline V gene data show CDR1 as MNHNS and CDR2 as SASEGT. This CDR3 contains 15 residues. Trimming removed 6 bases at V and 2 bases at J, with 13 bases between. The CDR3 DNA reads as TGTGCCAGCAGGGGGGGGGGTACGACTAATGAAAAACTGTTTTTT. Its protein product is CASRGGGTTNEKLFF.